This T cell receptor (beta chain) was obtained from a study of blood T cell repertoires in COVID-19. Study-wide background: Samples came from the United States, Italy and Spain, spanning acute and convalescent COVID-19.

Original processing notes: Estimation of nucleated cell counts relied on the amplification of reference gene primers. Repertoires were generated with immunoSEQ multiplex PCR, while TCRdb's copy carries only in-frame clones and drops some. That table gives V, J and clone size, and the DNA gave D and trimming. The sample shows roughly 180,000 clones, roughly three quarters of them seen only once. This CDR3 is built from 14 residues. After removal of 4 bases from V and 6 bases from J, the junction contained 8 bases not matched to a gene. Germline V gene lookup returns CDR1 MDHEN and CDR2 SYDVKM. Sequencing was carried out using peripheral blood. The J gene is TRBJ1-1, the V gene TRBV28; 7 nucleotides match TRBD1. The sequence was obtained from a man in his fifties or sixties with active or convalescent COVID-19. Written as DNA, the CDR3 is TGTGCCAGCAGTTCCTCGACAGGGCGGGCTGAAGCTTTCTTT. Its protein is CASSSSTGRAEAFF. The variable domain in full, with the rest retrieved from reference TRBV28 and TRBJ1-1, is DVKVTQSSRYLVKRTGEKVFLECVQDMDHENMFWYRQDPGLGLRLIYFSYDVKMKEKGDIPEGYSVSREKKERFSLILESASTNQTSMYLCASSSSTGRAEAFFGQGTRLTVV.